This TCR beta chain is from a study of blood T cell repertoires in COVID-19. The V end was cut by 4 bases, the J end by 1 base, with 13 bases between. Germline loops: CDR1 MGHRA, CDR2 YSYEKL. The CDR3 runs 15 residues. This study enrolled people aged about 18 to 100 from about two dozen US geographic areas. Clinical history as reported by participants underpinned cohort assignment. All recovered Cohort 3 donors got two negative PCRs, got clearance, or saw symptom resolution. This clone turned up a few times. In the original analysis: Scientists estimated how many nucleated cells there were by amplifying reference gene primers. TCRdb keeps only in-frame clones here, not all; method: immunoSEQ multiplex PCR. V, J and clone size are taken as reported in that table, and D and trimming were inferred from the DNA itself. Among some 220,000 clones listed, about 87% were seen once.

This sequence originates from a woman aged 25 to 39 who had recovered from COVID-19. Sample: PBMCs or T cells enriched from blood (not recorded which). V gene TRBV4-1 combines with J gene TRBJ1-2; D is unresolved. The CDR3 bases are TGCGCCAGCAGCCTCTCACAACGGGATAACTATGGCTACACCTTC. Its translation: CASSLSQRDNYGYTF.